The source of this T cell receptor beta chain is a study of T cells in Graves' hyperthyroidism and ophthalmopathy. TCR beta CDR3 sequences were amplified from RNA transcripts. The study used the HTBI primer set for a first-round RT-PCR of the TCR CDR3. TCRdb redid the calling of the multiplex PCR reads with MiXCR, one entry per CDR3 protein. The sample yields 620,000 or so distinct CDR3 sequences, about 14% seen once. Germline loops: CDR1 LNHNV, CDR2 YYDKDF (reference sequence). The CDR3 length is 13 residues. Between the trimmed V and J ends, which lost 0 bases and 2 bases, there was a span of 4 bases.

Specimen: blood. The V and J genes are TRBV15 and TRBJ2-5; D not resolved. The sequence came from a woman aged 50 to 60 with Graves' ophthalmopathy. In DNA, the CDR3 is TGTGCCACCAGCAGAGAAAGACAAGAGACCCAGTACTTC. The encoded protein is CATSRERQETQYF.